The 22 T cell receptor beta chains listed next were all sequenced from one sample in a study of T cells in localized non-small cell lung cancer. Sequenced by immunoSEQ multiplex PCR; TCRdb stores in-frame clones only, minus some. Of around 90,000 clones listed, less than 85% were seen once; the top ten hold approximately 21%. The input for sequencing was PBMCs, taken before any cancer treatment. These receptors originate from a man aged 40 to 70 with stage II squamous cell lung carcinoma.

This clone was recorded only once. The genes are TRBV7-9 and TRBJ2-1, with D unresolved. The CDR3 consists of 10 residues. Trimming cost V 4 bases and J 10 bases, with 5 bases left between them. The germline gives CDR1 SEHNR, CDR2 FQNEAQ (reference sequence). The CDR3: CASSSLEQFF. DNA of the CDR3: TGTGCCAGCAGCTCTTTGGAGCAGTTCTTC.

The chain couples TRBV2 to TRBJ1-4; D gene ambiguous. The CDR3 extends over 11 amino acids. The V gene's germline CDR1 is SNHLY and CDR2 FYNNEI. Trimming pared 8 bases from V and 8 bases from J, leaving 9 bases between. CDR3 sequence: CASAKAEKLFF. The CDR3 nucleotides are TGTGCCAGCGCTAAAGCCGAAAAACTGTTTTTT.

The chain carries TRBV7-2 and TRBJ1-2; D unclear. The V gene lost 5 bases and the J gene lost 3 bases, with 10 bases spanning the gap. The CDR3 length is 13 residues. Per germline, CDR1 SGHTA and CDR2 FQGNSA. CDR3: CASSLTRDYGYTF. The CDR3 DNA is TGTGCCAGCAGCCTTACAAGGGACTATGGCTACACCTTC.

The genes are TRBV2 and TRBJ1-2; D is perhaps TRBD1 (5 bases). V lost 6 bases and J 0 bases, leaving 14 bases between the germline ends. The CDR3 is made up of 15 amino acids. Per germline, CDR1 SNHLY and CDR2 FYNNEI. CDR3 in amino acids: CASRQDGLANYGYTF. CDR3 DNA: TGTGCCAGCAGACAGGACGGGCTAGCTAACTATGGCTACACCTTC.

The chain joins TRBV7-2 to TRBJ1-2; maybe TRBD1 (6 bases). V was clipped by 5 bases and J by 10 bases, with 14 bases between them. This CDR3 comprises 12 residues. CDR1 and CDR2 from the germline V gene are SGHTA and FQGNSA. The CDR3 spells CASSRDTKVYTF. In nucleotides, the CDR3 is TGTGCCAGCAGCCGGGACACAAAGGTCTACACCTTC.

V gene TRBV7-9 combines with J gene TRBJ1-2; a possible D gene is TRBD1 (6 bases). Germline CDR1 and CDR2: SEHNR and FQNEAQ (reference sequence). Trimming pared 1 base from V and 4 bases from J, leaving 10 bases between. The CDR3 loop spans 14 amino acids. CDR3: CASSLVGARYGYTF. The DNA for the CDR3 is TGTGCCAGCAGCTTAGTGGGGGCCCGCTATGGCTACACCTTC.

The V gene is TRBV7-2, the J gene TRBJ2-2; 7 bases line up with TRBD2. From germline, CDR1 is SGHTA and CDR2 FQGNSA. The trim removed 2 bases at V and 6 bases at J, leaving 12 bases unmatched. This CDR3 is built from 17 residues. CDR3 in amino acids: CASSLFNTGEGAGELFF. In DNA, the CDR3 is TGTGCCAGCAGCTTATTCAATACGGGGGAGGGAGCCGGGGAGCTGTTTTTT.

This clone was observed a few times. This chain connects TRBV6-6 to TRBJ1-5, with TRBD1 matching over 7 bases. Trimming cost V 6 bases and J 1 base; bases outside gene matches: 6. CDR1 is MNHNY, CDR2 SVGAGI, per germline (reference sequence). The length of the CDR3 is 15 residues. The CDR3 loop is CASRPGGRSNQPQHF. CDR3 DNA: TGTGCCAGCAGGCCAGGGGGAAGGAGCAATCAGCCCCAGCATTTT.

V gene TRBV27 combines with J gene TRBJ2-7; 7 bases are shared with TRBD2. V lost 3 bases, J lost 5 bases, and 4 bases stayed unmatched. The germline V gene encodes CDR1 MNHEY and CDR2 SMNVEV (reference sequence). This CDR3 has 13 residues. DNA for the CDR3: TGTGCCAGCAGTTTCGGGGGAGGGGACGAGCAGTACTTC. Translated: CASSFGGGDEQYF.

This rearrangement joins TRBV11-2 to TRBJ2-7; 8 bases line up with TRBD1. CDR1 is SGHAT and CDR2 is FQNNGV in the germline V gene. The CDR3 loop spans 16 amino acids. The V and J ends lost 6 bases and 2 bases, in that order; junction bases with no gene match: 12. The CDR3 spells CASSLLQGALPYEQYF. The CDR3 DNA reads as TGTGCCAGCAGTCTGCTTCAGGGGGCACTCCCCTACGAGCAGTACTTC.

CDR3 DNA: TGTGCCAGCAGCCTCGGGGGGGAGGCGGGTGGCTACACCTTC. Protein product: CASSLGGEAGGYTF. The J gene is TRBJ1-2, the V gene TRBV4-2; TRBD1 might be the D (5 bases). Germline V gene data show CDR1 as LGHNA and CDR2 as YNFKEQ. The V gene lost 4 bases and the J gene lost 7 bases, with 16 bases spanning the gap. This CDR3 contains 14 residues.

The rearrangement uses TRBV20-1 and TRBJ2-7; unclear D gene. This CDR3 has 11 amino acids. The germline V gene encodes CDR1 DFQATT and CDR2 SNEGSKA (reference sequence). V dropped 4 bases and J dropped 2 bases, with 6 bases sitting between them. This CDR3 reads CSAKEAYEQYF. The CDR3 DNA sequence: TGCAGTGCTAAAGAAGCCTACGAGCAGTACTTC.

In its sample, this clone was seen a few times. The V call is TRBV2, the J call TRBJ2-7; no definite D call. Germline V gene data show CDR1 as SNHLY and CDR2 as FYNNEI. The CDR3 is made up of 11 amino acids. V lost 4 bases to trimming and J lost 3 bases, with 4 bases between them. In DNA, the CDR3 is TGTGCCAGCAGTGGGGTCTACGAGCAGTACTTC. Residues: CASSGVYEQYF.

The chain links TRBV9 to TRBJ1-6, with a possible D match to TRBD1 (5 bases). V lost 2 bases to trimming and J lost 10 bases, with 13 bases between them. There are 14 residues in the CDR3. CDR1 is SGDLS and CDR2 is YYNGEE in the germline V gene. The CDR3 protein is CASSVQGMESPLHF. The CDR3 region has the DNA TGTGCCAGCAGCGTGCAGGGTATGGAATCACCCCTCCACTTT.

The chain links TRBV7-8 to TRBJ1-2; D possibly corresponds to TRBD1 (6 bases). Germline V gene sequence: CDR1 SGHVS, CDR2 FQNEAQ. There are 14 residues in the CDR3. Trimming pared 1 base from V and 1 base from J, leaving 7 bases between. As DNA, the CDR3 is TGTGCCAGCAGCTTAGAGGGGGGTAACTATGGCTACACCTTC. Translation: CASSLEGGNYGYTF.

This chain links TRBV7-9 with TRBJ1-1; D not resolved. Germline CDR1 is SEHNR and CDR2 is FQNEAQ (reference sequence). V dropped 5 bases and J dropped 1 base, with 17 bases sitting between them. The CDR3 runs to 16 residues. DNA for the CDR3: TGTGCCAGCAGCCGTGCAGGCGGGATTAGGAACACTGAAGCTTTCTTT. Translating it yields CASSRAGGIRNTEAFF.

This chain uses TRBV2 with TRBJ1-2, with D tentatively TRBD1 (5 bases). The CDR3 sequence is 14 residues long. Trimming left V 3 bases short and J 3 bases short, with 11 bases between. Germline CDR1 is SNHLY and CDR2 is FYNNEI. The CDR3 protein is CASSDGTLDYGYTF. In nucleotides, the CDR3 is TGTGCCAGCAGTGACGGGACTCTTGACTATGGCTACACCTTC.

The chain uses TRBV7-9 and TRBJ1-4, with D tentatively TRBD1 (6 bases). CDR3 length: 13 residues. Between the trimmed V and J ends, which lost 3 bases and 6 bases, there was a span of 8 bases. Germline V lookup: CDR1 SEHNR, CDR2 FQNEAQ (reference sequence). The CDR3 protein is CASSFRGDEKLFF. Written as DNA, the CDR3 is TGTGCCAGCAGCTTTAGGGGGGATGAAAAACTGTTTTTT.

The chain recombines TRBV7-3 with TRBJ2-1; D is perhaps TRBD2 (6 bases). V lost 5 bases and J 10 bases, leaving 15 bases between the germline ends. The germline V gene encodes CDR1 SGHTA and CDR2 FQGTGA. This CDR3 has 13 residues. The CDR3 bases are TGTGCCAGCAGCAAAAACGCGGGAAACGAGCAGTTCTTC. This encodes CASSKNAGNEQFF.

The chain uses TRBV5-6 and TRBJ2-1; D not resolved. V lost 3 bases to trimming and J lost 4 bases, with 2 bases between them. This CDR3 is built from 11 residues. The germline V gene encodes CDR1 SGHDT and CDR2 YYEEEE. CDR3 DNA: TGTGCCAGCAGCTCTTACAATGAGCAGTTCTTC. It translates to CASSSYNEQFF. Complete variable domain (other parts from reference TRBV5-6 and TRBJ2-1): DAGVTQSPTHLIKTRGQQVTLRCSPKSGHDTVSWYQQALGQGPQFIFQYYEEEERQRGNFPDRFSGHQFPNYSSELNVNALLLGDSALYLCASSSYNEQFFGPGTRLTVL.

This chain uses TRBV5-1 with TRBJ2-7; the match to TRBD2 covers 7 bases. CDR3 length: 12 amino acids. Germline V gene lookup returns CDR1 SGHRS and CDR2 YFSETQ. Trimming took 2 bases from V and 6 from J; bases not matched to a gene: 2. CDR3 in amino acids: CASSFGGSEQYF. CDR3 sequence (DNA): TGCGCCAGCAGCTTCGGGGGGAGCGAGCAGTACTTC. The variable domain in full, completed from reference TRBV5-1 and TRBJ2-7, reads KAGVTQTPRYLIKTRGQQVTLSCSPISGHRSVSWYQQTPGQGLQFLFEYFSETQRNKGNFPGRFSGRQFSNSRSEMNVSTLELGDSALYLCASSFGGSEQYFGPGTRLTVT.

CDR3 amino acids: CASSFQRGDSGNTIYF. In DNA, the CDR3 is TGTGCCAGCAGCTTCCAGCGCGGGGATTCTGGAAACACCATATATTTT. The rearrangement links TRBV7-2 to TRBJ1-3, with unresolved D. V was clipped by 3 bases and J by 1 base, with 13 bases between them. CDR3 length: 16 amino acids. CDR1 SGHTA and CDR2 FQGNSA come from the germline V gene. The entire variable domain, with the rest obtained from reference TRBV7-2 and TRBJ1-3, is as follows: GAGVSQSPSNKVTEKGKDVELRCDPISGHTALYWYRQSLGQGLEFLIYFQGNSAPDKSGLPSDRFSAERTGGSVSTLTIQRTQQEDSAVYLCASSFQRGDSGNTIYFGEGSWLTVV.